The clone carrying this T cell receptor beta chain was counted many times. Trimming left V 0 bases short and J 2 bases short, with 8 bases between. In germline, CDR1 is ENHRY, CDR2 SYGVKD. This CDR3 is built from 14 residues. This record belongs to a study of T cells in Graves' hyperthyroidism and ophthalmopathy. What was amplified from RNA transcripts were TCR beta CDR3 regions. The TCR CDR3 was amplified in a first-round RT-PCR using the HTBI primer set. A single record per CDR3 protein comes from TCRdb applying MiXCR to the multiplex PCR reads. This repertoire shows 100,000 to 140,000 distinct CDR3 sequences, around a sixth found once; its top ten account for about 40%. It was uncontrolled infection, other autoimmune disease, pregnancy or lactation that excluded patients. Clinical symptoms, serum thyroxine, TRAb, thyroid ultrasound and orbital computed tomography informed diagnoses.

The sequencing input was blood. The rearrangement links TRBV10-3 to TRBJ2-7, with unresolved D. The receptor was isolated from a woman aged 45-65 years with Graves' hyperthyroidism. The CDR3 bases are TGTGCCATCAGTGAGTCGGACGGTACCTACGAGCAGTACTTC. This encodes CAISESDGTYEQYF.